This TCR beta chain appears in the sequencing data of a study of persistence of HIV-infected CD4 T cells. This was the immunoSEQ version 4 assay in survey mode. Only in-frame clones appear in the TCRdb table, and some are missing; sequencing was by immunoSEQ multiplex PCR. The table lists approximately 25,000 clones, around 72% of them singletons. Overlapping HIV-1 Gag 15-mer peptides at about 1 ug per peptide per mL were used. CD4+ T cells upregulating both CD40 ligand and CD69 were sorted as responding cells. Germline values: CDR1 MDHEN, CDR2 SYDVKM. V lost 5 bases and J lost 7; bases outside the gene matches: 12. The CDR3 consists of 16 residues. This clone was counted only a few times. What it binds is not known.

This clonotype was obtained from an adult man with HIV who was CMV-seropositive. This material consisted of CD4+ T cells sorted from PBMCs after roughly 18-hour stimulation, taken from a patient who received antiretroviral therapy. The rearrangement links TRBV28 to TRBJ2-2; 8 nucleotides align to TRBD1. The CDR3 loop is CASSLPDRAGIGELFF. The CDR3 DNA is TGTGCCAGCAGTCTACCGGACAGGGCAGGAATCGGGGAGCTGTTTTTT.